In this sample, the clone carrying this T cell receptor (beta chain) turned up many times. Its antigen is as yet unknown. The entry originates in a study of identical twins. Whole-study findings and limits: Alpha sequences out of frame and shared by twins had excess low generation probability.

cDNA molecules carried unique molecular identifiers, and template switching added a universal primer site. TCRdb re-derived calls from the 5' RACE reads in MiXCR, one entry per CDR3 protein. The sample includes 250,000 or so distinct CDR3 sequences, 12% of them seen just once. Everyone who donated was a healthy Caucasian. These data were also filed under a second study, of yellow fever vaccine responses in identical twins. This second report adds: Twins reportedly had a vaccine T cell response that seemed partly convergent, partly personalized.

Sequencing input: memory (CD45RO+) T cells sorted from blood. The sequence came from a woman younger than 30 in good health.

The CDR3 DNA is TGCGCCAGCAGCTTGGAGCAGGGATTGTATGGCTACACCTTC. As protein: CASSLEQGLYGYTF. V usage is TRBV5-1 and J usage is TRBJ1-2, with a tentative D call TRBD1 (5 bases). Germline-derived CDR1 and CDR2 are SGHRS and YFSETQ. This CDR3 comprises 14 residues. V gave up 0 bases and J gave up 5 bases, with 11 bases separating them.